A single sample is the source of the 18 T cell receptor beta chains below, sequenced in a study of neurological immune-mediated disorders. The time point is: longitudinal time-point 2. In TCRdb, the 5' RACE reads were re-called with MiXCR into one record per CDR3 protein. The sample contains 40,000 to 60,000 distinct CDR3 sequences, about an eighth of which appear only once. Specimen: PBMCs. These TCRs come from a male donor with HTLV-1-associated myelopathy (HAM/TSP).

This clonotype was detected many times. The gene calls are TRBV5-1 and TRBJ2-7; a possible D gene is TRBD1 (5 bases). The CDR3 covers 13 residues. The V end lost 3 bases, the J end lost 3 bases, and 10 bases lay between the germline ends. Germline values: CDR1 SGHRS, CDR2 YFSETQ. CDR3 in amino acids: CASSSARDYEQYF. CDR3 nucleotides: TGCGCCAGCAGCTCCGCCAGGGACTACGAGCAGTACTTC.

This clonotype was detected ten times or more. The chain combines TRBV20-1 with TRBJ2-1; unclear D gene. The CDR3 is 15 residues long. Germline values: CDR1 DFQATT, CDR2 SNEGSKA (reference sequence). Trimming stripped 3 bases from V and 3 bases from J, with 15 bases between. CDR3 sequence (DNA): TGCAGTGCTAGGGGGTTGTCTTCAATCTACAATGAGCAGTTCTTC. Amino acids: CSARGLSSIYNEQFF.

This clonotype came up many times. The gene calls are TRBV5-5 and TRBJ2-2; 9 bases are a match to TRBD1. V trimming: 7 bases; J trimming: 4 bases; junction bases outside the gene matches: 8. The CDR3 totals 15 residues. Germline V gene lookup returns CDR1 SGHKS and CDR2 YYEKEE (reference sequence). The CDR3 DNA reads TGTGCCAGCCTTGGGGGGACAGGGCTCACCGGGGAGCTGTTTTTT. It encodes CASLGGTGLTGELFF.

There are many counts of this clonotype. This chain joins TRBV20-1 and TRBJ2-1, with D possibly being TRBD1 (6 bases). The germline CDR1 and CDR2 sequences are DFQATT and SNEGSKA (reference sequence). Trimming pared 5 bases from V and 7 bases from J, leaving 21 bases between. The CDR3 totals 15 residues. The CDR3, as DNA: TGCAGTGCTGACGGAGACAGGATTAAAGCAAATGAGCAGTTCTTC. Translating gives CSADGDRIKANEQFF.

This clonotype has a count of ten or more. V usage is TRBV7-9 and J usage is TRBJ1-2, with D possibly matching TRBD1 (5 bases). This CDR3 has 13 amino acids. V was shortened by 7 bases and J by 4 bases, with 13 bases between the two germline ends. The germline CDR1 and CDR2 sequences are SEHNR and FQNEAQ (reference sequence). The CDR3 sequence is CASTLGGSYGYTF. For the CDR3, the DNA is TGTGCCAGCACCTTGGGGGGATCCTATGGCTACACCTTC.

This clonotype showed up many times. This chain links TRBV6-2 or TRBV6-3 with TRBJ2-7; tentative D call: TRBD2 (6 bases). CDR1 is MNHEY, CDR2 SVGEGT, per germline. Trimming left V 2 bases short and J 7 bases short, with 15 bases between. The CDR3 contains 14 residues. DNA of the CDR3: TGTGCCAGCAGTTACCAGCCCTCCCGGGAGGAGCAGTACTTC. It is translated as CASSYQPSREEQYF.

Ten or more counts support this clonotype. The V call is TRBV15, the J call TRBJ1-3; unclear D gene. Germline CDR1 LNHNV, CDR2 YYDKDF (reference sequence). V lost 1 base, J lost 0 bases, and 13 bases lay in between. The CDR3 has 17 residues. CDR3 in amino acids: CATSRALELFSGNTIYF. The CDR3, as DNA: TGTGCCACCAGCAGAGCGCTAGAGCTATTCTCTGGAAACACCATATATTTT.

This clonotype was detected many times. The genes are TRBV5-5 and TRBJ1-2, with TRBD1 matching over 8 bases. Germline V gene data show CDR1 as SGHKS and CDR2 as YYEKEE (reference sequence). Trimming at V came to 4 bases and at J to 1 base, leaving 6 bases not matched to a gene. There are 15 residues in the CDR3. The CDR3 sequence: CASSPGDRHNYGYTF. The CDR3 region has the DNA TGTGCCAGCAGCCCCGGGGACAGGCATAACTATGGCTACACCTTC.

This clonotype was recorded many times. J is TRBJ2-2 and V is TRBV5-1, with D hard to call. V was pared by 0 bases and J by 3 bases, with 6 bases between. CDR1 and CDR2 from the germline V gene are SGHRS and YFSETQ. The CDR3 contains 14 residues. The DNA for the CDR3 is TGCGCCAGCAGCTTGGTGGCTCACACCGGGGAGCTGTTTTTT. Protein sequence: CASSLVAHTGELFF.

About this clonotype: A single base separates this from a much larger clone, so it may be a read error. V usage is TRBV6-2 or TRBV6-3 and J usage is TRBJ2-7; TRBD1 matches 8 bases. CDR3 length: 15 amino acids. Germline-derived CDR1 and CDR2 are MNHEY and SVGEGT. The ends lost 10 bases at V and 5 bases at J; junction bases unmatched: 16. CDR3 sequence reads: CANQRKGQGLDEQYF. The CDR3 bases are TGTGCCAACCAACGTAAAGGACAGGGCCTTGACGAGCAGTACTTC.

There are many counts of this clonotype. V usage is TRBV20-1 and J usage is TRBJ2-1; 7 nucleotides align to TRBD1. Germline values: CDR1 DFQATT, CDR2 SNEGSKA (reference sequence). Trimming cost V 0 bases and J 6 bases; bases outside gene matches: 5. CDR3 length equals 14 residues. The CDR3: CSARDLDRVNEQFF. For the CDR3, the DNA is TGCAGTGCTAGAGATCTTGACAGGGTCAATGAGCAGTTCTTC.

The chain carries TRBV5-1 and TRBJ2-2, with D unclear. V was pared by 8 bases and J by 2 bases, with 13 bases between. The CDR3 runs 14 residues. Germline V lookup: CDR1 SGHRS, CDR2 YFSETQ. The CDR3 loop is CARNLEVNTGELFF. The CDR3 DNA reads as TGCGCCAGAAACTTGGAAGTAAACACCGGGGAGCTGTTTTTT.

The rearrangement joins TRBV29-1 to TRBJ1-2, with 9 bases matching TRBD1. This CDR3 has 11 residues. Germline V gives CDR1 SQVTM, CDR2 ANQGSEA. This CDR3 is CVTGTGIGYTF. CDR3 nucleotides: TGCGTGACCGGGACAGGGATAGGCTACACCTTC. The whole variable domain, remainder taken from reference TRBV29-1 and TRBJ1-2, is SAVISQKPSRDICQRGTSLTIQCQVDSQVTMMFWYRQQPGQSLTLIATANQGSEATYESGFVIDKFPISRPNLTFSTLTVSNMSPEDSSIYLCVTGTGIGYTFGSGTRLTVV.

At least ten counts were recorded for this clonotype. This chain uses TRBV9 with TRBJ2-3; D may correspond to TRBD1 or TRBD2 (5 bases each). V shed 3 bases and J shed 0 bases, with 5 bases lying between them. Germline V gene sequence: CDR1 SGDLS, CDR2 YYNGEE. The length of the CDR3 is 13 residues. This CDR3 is CASSGGSTDTQYF. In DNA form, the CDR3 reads TGTGCCAGCAGCGGGGGGAGCACAGATACGCAGTATTTT.

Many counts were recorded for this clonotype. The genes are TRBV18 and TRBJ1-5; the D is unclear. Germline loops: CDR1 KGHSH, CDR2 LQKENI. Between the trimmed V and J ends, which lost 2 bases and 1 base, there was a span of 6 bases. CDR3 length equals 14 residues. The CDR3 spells CASSPIRSNQPQHF. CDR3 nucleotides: TGTGCCAGCTCACCAATAAGGAGCAATCAGCCCCAGCATTTT.

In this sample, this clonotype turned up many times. CDR3 bases: TGCGCCAGCCGCGCGGGACAGGGGGAGGATGGCTACACCTTC. Translated, it gives CASRAGQGEDGYTF. The chain uses TRBV5-1 and TRBJ1-2; 11 bases fit TRBD1. Germline V gene sequence: CDR1 SGHRS, CDR2 YFSETQ. The CDR3 is made up of 14 amino acids. V gave up 7 bases and J gave up 6 bases; unmatched junction bases: 8. Using reference TRBV5-1 and TRBJ1-2 for the parts outside the CDR3, the full variable domain is KAGVTQTPRYLIKTRGQQVTLSCSPISGHRSVSWYQQTPGQGLQFLFEYFSETQRNKGNFPGRFSGRQFSNSRSEMNVSTLELGDSALYLCASRAGQGEDGYTFGSGTRLTVV.

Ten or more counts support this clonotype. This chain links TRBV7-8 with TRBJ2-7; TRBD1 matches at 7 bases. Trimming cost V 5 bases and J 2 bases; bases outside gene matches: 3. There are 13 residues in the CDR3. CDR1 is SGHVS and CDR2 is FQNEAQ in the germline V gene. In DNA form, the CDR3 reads TGTGCCAGCAGCACTACAGGGGCCTACGAGCAGTACTTC. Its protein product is CASSTTGAYEQYF.

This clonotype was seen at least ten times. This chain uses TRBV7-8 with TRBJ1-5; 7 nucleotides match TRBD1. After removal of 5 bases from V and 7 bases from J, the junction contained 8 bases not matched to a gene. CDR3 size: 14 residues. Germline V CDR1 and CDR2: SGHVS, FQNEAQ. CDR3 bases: TGTGCCAGCAGCATAGACAGGGTCGGACAGCCCCAGCATTTT. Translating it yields CASSIDRVGQPQHF.